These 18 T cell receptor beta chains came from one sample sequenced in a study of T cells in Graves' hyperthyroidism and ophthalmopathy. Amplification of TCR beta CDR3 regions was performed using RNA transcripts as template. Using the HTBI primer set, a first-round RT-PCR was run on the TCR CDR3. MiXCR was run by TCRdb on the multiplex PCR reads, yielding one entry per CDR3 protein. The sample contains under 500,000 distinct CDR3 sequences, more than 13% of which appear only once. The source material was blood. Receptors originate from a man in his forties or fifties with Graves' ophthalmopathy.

The CDR3 DNA reads TGCGCCAGCAGATCGGGACAGGAACTAGAACCCTACGAGCAGTACTTC. It translates to CASRSGQELEPYEQYF. The rearrangement links TRBV5-1 to TRBJ2-7, with TRBD1 matching 8 bases. This CDR3 region has 16 residues. The V gene's germline CDR1 is SGHRS and CDR2 YFSETQ. V was clipped by 5 bases and J by 2 bases; unmatched bases: 12.

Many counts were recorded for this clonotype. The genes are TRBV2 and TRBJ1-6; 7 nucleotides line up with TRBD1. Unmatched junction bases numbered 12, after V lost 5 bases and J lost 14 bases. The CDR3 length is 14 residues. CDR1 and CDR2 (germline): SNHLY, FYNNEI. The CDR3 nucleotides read TGTGCCAGCAGTTTTACAGGGGCCCTGTCGTCCCTCCACTTT. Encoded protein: CASSFTGALSSLHF.

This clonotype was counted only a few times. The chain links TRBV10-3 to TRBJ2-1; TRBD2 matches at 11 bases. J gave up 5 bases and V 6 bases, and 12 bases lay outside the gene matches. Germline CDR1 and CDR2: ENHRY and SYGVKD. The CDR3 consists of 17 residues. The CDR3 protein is CAISPGTSGRVHNEQFF. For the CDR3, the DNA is TGTGCCATCAGCCCCGGGACTAGCGGTAGGGTGCACAATGAGCAGTTCTTC.

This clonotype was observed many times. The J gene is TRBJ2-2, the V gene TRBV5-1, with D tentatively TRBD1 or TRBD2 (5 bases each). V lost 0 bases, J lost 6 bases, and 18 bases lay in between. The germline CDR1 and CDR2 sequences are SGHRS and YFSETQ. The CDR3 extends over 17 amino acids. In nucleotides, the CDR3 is TGCGCCAGCAGCTTGGGTATCGCGGTGGGGGACCCCGGGGAGCTGTTTTTT. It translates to CASSLGIAVGDPGELFF. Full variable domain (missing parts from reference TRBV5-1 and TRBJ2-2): KAGVTQTPRYLIKTRGQQVTLSCSPISGHRSVSWYQQTPGQGLQFLFEYFSETQRNKGNFPGRFSGRQFSNSRSEMNVSTLELGDSALYLCASSLGIAVGDPGELFFGEGSRLTVL.

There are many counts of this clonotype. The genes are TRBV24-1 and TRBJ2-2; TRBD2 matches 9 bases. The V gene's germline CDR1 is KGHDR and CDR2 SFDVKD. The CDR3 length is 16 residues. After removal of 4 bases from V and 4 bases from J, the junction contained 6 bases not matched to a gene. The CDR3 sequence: CATSDPLAGFTGELFF. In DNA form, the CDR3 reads TGTGCCACCAGTGACCCTCTAGCGGGATTCACCGGGGAGCTGTTTTTT.

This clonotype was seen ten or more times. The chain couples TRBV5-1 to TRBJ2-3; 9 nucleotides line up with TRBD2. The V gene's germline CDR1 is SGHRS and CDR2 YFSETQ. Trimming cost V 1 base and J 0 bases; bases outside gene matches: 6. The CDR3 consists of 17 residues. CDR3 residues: CASSLWASGTSTDTQYF. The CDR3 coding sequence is TGCGCCAGCAGCTTGTGGGCTAGCGGGACTAGCACAGATACGCAGTATTTT.

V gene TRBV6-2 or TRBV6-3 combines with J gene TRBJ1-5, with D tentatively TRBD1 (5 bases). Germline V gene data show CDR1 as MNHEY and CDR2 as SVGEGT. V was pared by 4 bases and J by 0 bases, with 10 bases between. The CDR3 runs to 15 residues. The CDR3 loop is CASSWGGYSNQPQHF. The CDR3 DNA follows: TGTGCCAGCAGTTGGGGGGGTTATAGCAATCAGCCCCAGCATTTT.

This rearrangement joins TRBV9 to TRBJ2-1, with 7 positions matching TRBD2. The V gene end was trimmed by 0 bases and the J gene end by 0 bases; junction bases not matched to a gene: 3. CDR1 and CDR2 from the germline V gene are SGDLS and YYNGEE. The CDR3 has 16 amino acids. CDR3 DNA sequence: TGTGCCAGCAGCGTAGAAGGGAGGGGCTCCTACAATGAGCAGTTCTTC. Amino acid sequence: CASSVEGRGSYNEQFF.

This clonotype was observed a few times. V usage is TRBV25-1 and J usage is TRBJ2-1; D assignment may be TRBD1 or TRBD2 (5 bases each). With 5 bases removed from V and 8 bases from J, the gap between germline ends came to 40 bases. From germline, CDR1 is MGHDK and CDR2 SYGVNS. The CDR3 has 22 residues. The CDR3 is CASSRPLTSPGSGRPLGYEQFF. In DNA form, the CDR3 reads TGTGCCAGCAGTAGACCTCTCACCTCCCCTGGGTCGGGACGCCCCTTAGGGTATGAGCAGTTCTTC. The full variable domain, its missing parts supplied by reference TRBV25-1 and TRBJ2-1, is EADIYQTPRYLVIGTGKKITLECSQTMGHDKMYWYQQDPGMELHLIHYSYGVNSTEKGDLSSESTVSRIRTEHFPLTLESARPSHTSQYLCASSRPLTSPGSGRPLGYEQFFGPGTRLTVL.

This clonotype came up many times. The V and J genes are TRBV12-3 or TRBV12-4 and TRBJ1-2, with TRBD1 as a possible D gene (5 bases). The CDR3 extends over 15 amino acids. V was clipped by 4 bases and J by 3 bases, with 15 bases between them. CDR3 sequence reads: CASSSTGLVDYGYTF. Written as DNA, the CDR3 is TGTGCCAGCAGTTCTACGGGGCTGGTAGACTATGGCTACACCTTC.

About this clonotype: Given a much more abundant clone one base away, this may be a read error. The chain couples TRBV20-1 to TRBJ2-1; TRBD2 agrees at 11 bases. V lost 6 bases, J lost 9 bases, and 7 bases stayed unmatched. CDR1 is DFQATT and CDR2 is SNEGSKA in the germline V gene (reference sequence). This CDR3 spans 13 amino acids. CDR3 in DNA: TGCAGTGCGACTAGCGGGACTAACAGTGAGCAGTTCTTC. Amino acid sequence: CSATSGTNSEQFF.

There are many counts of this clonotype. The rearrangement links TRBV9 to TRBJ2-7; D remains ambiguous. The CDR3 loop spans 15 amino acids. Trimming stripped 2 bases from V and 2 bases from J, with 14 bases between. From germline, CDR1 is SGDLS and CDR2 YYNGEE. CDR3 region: CASSVSTQPAYEQYF. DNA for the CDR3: TGTGCCAGCAGCGTTAGCACCCAACCGGCCTACGAGCAGTACTTC.

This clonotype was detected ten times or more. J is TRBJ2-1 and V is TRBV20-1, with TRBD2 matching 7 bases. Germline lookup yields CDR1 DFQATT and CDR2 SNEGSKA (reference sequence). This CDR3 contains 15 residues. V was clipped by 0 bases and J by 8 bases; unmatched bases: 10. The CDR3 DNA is TGCAGTGCTAGAGACTGGACTAGATGGGGCCATGAGCAGTTCTTC. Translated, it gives CSARDWTRWGHEQFF.

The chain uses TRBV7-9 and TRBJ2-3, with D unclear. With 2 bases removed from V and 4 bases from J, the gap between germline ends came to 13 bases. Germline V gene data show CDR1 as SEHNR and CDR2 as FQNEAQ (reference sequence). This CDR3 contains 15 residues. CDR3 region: CASSLSFRVSDTQYF. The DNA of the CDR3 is TGTGCCAGCAGCTTATCCTTTCGGGTTTCAGATACGCAGTATTTT.

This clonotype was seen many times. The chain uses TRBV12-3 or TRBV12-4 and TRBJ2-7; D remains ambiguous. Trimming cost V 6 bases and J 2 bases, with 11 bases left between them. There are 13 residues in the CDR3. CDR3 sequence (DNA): TGTGCCAGCAGCTTACGGATCACCTACGAGCAGTACTTC. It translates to CASSLRITYEQYF.

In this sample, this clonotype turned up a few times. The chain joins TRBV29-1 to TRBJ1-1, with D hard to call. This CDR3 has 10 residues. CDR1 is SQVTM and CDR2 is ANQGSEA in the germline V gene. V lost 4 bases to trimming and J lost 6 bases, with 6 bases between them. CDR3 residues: CSVVSPEAFF. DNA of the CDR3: TGCAGCGTTGTCTCCCCTGAAGCTTTCTTT.

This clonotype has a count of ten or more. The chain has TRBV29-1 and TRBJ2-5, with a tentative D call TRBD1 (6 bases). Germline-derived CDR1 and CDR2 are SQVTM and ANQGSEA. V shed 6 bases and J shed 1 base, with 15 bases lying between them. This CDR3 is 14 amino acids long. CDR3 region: CSVIPGHFQETQYF. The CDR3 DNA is TGCAGCGTCATACCGGGACATTTCCAAGAGACCCAGTACTTC.

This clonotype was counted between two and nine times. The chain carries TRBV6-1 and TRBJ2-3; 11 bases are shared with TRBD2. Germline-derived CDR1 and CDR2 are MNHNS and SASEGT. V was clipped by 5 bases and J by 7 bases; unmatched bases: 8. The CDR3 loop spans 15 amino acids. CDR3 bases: TGTGCCAGCAGTACCGGACTAGCGGGTACAAATACGCAGTATTTT. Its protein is CASSTGLAGTNTQYF.